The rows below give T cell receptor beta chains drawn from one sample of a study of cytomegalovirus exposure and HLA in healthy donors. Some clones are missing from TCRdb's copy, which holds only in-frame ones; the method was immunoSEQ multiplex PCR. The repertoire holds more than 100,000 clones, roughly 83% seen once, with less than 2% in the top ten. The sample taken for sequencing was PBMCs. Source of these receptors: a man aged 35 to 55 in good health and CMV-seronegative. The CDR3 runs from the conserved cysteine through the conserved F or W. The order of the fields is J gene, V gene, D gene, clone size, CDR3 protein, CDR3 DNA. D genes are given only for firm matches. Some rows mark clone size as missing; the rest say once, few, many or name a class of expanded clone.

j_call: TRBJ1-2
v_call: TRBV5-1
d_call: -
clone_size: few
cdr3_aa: CASSLEGTTTYGYTF
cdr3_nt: TGCGCCAGCAGCTTGGAGGGGACTACAACCTACGGCTACACCTTC

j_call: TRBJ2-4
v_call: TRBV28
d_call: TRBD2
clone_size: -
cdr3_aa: CASSIPPSGQNIQYF
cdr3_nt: TGTGCCAGCAGTATTCCTCCTAGCGGACAAAACATTCAGTACTTC

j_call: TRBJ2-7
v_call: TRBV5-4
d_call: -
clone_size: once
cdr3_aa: CASSMDISYEQYF
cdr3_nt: TGTGCCAGCAGCATGGACATTTCCTACGAGCAGTACTTC

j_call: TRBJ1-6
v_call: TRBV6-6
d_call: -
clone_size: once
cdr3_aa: CASSTTVKGLDSPLHF
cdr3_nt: TGTGCCAGCAGTACAACGGTGAAGGGGTTGGATTCACCCCTCCACTTT

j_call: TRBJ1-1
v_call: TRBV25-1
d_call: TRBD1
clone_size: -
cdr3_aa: CASSLTGAGNTEAFF
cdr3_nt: TGTGCCAGCAGTCTAACAGGGGCGGGGAACACTGAAGCTTTCTTT

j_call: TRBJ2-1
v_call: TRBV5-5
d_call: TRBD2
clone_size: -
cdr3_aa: CASSPGLAGGSYNEQFF
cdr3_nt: TGTGCCAGCAGCCCCGGACTAGCGGGAGGCTCCTACAATGAGCAGTTCTTC

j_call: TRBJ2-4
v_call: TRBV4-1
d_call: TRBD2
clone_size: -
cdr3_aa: CASSSDLAGLAKNIQYF
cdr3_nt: TGCGCCAGCAGCTCGGACCTAGCGGGGCTAGCCAAAAACATTCAGTACTTC

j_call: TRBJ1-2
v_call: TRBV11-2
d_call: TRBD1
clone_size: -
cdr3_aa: CASSIAGTGGGYTF
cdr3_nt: TGTGCCAGCAGCATCGCCGGGACAGGGGGTGGCTACACCTTC

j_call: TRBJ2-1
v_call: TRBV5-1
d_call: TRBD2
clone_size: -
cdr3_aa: CASSLVTSGNNEQFF
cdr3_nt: TGCGCCAGCAGCTTGGTGACTAGCGGGAACAATGAGCAGTTCTTC

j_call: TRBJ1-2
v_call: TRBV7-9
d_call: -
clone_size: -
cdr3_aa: CSSSFGANYGYTF
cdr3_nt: TGTTCCAGCAGCTTTGGAGCTAACTATGGCTACACCTTC

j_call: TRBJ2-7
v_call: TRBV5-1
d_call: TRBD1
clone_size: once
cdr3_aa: CASSTVEGAISHEQYF
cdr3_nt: TGCGCCAGCAGCACGGTAGAGGGGGCGATTTCCCACGAGCAGTACTTC

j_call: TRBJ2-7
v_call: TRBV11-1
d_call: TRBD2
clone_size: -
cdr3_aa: CASSSGVAGVVEQYF
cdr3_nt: TGTGCCAGCAGCTCCGGGGTAGCGGGAGTGGTAGAGCAGTACTTC

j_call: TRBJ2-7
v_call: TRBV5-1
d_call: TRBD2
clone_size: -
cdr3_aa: CASSPGGFYEQYF
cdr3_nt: TGCGCCAGCAGCCCCGGGGGGTTCTACGAGCAGTACTTC

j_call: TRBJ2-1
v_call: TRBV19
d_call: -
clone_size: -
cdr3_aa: CASSIGGQLYNEQFF
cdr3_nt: TGTGCCAGTAGTATCGGCGGACAGCTCTACAATGAGCAGTTCTTC

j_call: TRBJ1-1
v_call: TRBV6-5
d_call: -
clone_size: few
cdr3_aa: CASSKGGGVRPEAFF
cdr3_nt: TGTGCCAGCAGTAAAGGCGGGGGCGTGCGTCCTGAAGCTTTCTTT

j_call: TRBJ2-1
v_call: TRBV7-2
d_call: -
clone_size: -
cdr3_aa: CASSTSPEGLNEQFF
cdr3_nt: TGTGCCAGCAGCACTAGCCCTGAGGGGCTCAATGAGCAGTTCTTC

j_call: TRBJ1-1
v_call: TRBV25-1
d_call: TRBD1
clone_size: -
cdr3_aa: CASSSDRGNTEAFF
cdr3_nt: TGTGCCAGCAGTTCGGACAGGGGGAACACTGAAGCTTTCTTT

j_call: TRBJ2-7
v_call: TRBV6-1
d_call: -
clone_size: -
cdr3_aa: CASSDPDSYEQYF
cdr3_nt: TGTGCCAGCAGTGACCCGGACAGCTACGAGCAGTACTTC

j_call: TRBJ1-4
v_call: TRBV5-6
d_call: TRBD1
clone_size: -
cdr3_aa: CASSSGQETNEKLFF
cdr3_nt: TGTGCCAGCAGCTCTGGACAGGAGACTAATGAAAAACTGTTTTTT

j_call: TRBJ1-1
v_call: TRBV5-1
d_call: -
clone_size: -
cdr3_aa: CASSLGQMNTEAFF
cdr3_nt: TGCGCCAGCAGCTTGGGACAGATGAACACTGAAGCTTTCTTT

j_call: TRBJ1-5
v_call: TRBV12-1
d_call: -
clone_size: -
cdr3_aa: CASSLQGLGNQPQHF
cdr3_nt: TGTGCCAGCAGCTTACAGGGATTAGGCAATCAGCCCCAGCATTTT

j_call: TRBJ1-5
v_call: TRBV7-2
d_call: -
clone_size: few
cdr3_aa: CASSHYGQPQHF
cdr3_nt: TGTGCCAGCAGCCATTACGGTCAGCCCCAGCATTTT

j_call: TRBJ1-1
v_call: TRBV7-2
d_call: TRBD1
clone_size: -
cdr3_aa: CASSLVPGQGKGTEAFF
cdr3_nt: TGTGCCAGCAGCTTAGTCCCGGGACAGGGGAAAGGTACTGAAGCTTTCTTT

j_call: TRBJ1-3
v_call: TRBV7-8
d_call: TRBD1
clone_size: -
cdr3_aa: CASSTRPGTGIGNTIYF
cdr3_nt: TGTGCCAGCAGCACACGTCCCGGGACAGGGATCGGAAACACCATATATTTT

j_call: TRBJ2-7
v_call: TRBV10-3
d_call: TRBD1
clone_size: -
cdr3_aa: CAISFGQGAYEQYF
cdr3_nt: TGTGCCATCAGCTTTGGACAGGGCGCCTACGAGCAGTACTTC

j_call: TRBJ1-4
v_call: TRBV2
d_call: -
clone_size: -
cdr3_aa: CASSEEGGYGSKLFF
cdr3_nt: TGTGCCAGCAGTGAAGAGGGGGGGTATGGGTCAAAACTGTTTTTT

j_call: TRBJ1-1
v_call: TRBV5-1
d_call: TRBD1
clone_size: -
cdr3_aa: CASSSLTGGNTEAFF
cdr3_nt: TGCGCCAGCAGCTCGCTCACAGGGGGCAACACTGAAGCTTTCTTT

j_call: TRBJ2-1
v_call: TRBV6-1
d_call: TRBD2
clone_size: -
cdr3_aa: CASRPSGGGNEQFF
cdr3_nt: TGTGCCAGCAGACCTAGCGGGGGGGGAAATGAGCAGTTCTTC

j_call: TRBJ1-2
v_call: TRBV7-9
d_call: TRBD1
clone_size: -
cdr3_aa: CASSLGTGGAYNYGYTF
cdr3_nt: TGTGCCAGCAGCTTAGGGACAGGGGGCGCCTATAACTATGGCTACACCTTC

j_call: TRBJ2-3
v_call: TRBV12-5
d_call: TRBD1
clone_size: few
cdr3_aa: CASGDYGQGAGDTQYF
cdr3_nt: TGTGCTAGTGGCGATTATGGACAGGGGGCGGGAGATACGCAGTATTTT

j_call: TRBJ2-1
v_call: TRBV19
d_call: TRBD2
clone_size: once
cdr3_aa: CASSSGTSGSINEQFF
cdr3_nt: TGTGCCAGTAGTAGTGGGACTAGCGGGAGTATCAATGAGCAGTTCTTC

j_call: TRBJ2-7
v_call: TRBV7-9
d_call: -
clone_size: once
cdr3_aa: CASSSTYEQYF
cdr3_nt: TGTGCCAGCAGCTCTACCTACGAGCAGTACTTC

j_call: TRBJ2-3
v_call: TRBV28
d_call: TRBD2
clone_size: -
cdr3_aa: CASRLAVTDTQYF
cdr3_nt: TGTGCCAGCAGACTAGCGGTTACAGATACGCAGTATTTT

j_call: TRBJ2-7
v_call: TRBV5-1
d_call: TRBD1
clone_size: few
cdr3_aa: CASSLVLGQGYEQYF
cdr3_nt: TGCGCCAGCAGCTTGGTGTTGGGACAGGGCTACGAGCAGTACTTC

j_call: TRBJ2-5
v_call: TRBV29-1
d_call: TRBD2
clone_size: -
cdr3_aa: CSVRTSGSGTQYF
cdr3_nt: TGCAGCGTTAGGACTAGCGGGAGCGGGACCCAGTACTTC

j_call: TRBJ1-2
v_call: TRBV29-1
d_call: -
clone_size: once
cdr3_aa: CSTPNAGDGGYTF
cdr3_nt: TGCAGCACCCCCAATGCAGGGGACGGTGGCTACACCTTC

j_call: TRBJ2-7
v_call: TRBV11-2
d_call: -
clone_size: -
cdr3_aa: CASSLGDLGQYEQYF
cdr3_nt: TGTGCCAGCAGCTTAGGGGACCTGGGACAATACGAGCAGTACTTC

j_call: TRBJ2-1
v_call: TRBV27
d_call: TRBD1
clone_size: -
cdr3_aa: CASSPGVGRGQGSYNEQFF
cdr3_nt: TGTGCCAGCAGTCCGGGGGTTGGTCGAGGACAGGGATCCTACAATGAGCAGTTCTTC

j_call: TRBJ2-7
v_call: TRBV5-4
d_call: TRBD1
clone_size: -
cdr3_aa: CASSQWDRVNEQYF
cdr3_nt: TGTGCCAGCAGCCAGTGGGACAGGGTTAACGAGCAGTACTTC

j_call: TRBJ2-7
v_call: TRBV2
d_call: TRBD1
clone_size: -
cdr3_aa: CASRAGQGYEQYF
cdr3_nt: TGTGCCAGCAGGGCTGGACAGGGCTACGAGCAGTACTTC

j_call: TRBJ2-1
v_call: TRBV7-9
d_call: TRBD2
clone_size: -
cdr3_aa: CASSGTSGSSYNEQFF
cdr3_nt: TGTGCCAGCAGCGGGACTAGCGGGAGCTCCTACAATGAGCAGTTCTTC

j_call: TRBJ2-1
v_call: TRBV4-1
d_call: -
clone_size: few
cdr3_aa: CASSLLRWGENEQFF
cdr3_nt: TGCGCCAGCAGCCTACTTCGTTGGGGGGAGAATGAGCAGTTCTTC

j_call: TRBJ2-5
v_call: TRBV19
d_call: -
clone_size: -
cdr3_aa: CASGPPNWVTQYF
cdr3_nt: TGTGCCAGTGGGCCACCGAATTGGGTGACCCAGTACTTC

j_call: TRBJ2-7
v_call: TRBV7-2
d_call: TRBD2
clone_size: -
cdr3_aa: CASHKGGSGSEQYF
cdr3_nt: TGTGCCAGCCATAAGGGGGGGAGCGGGAGCGAGCAGTACTTC

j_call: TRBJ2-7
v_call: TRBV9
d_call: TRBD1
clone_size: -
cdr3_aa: CASSVDPNRDRDYEQYF
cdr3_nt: TGTGCCAGCAGCGTAGACCCTAACCGGGACAGGGACTACGAGCAGTACTTC

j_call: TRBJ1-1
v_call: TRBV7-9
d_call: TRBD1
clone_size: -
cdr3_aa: CASSLGQGSTEAFF
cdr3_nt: TGTGCCAGCAGCTTAGGACAGGGATCCACTGAAGCTTTCTTT

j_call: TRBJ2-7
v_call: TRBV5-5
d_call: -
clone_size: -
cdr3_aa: CASSWRGQSYEQYF
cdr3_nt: TGTGCCAGCAGCTGGAGGGGACAGAGCTACGAGCAGTACTTC

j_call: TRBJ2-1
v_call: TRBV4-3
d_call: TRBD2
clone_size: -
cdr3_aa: CASSPIAGSSYNEQFF
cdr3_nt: TGCGCCAGCAGCCCTATAGCGGGCAGCTCCTACAATGAGCAGTTCTTC

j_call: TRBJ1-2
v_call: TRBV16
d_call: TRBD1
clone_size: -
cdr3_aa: CASSLLVGTGGYTF
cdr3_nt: TGTGCCAGCAGCCTATTAGTGGGGACAGGAGGCTACACCTTC

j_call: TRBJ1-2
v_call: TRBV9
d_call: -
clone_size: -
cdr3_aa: CASSVSPPNTGINYGYTF
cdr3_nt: TGTGCCAGCAGCGTTTCTCCCCCCAACACAGGGATTAACTATGGCTACACCTTC

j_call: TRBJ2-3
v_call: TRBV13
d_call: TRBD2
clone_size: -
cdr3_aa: CASSPGLAGGPKGTDTQYF
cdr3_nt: TGTGCCAGCAGCCCGGGACTAGCGGGAGGGCCTAAGGGGACAGATACGCAGTATTTT

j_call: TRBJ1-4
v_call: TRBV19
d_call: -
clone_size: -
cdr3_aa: CASKPGQPTNEKLFF
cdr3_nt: TGTGCCAGTAAACCGGGACAACCAACTAATGAAAAACTGTTTTTT

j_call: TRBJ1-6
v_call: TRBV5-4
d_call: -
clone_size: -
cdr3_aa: CASSLERQHSPLHF
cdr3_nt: TGTGCCAGCAGCTTGGAACGACAGCATTCACCCCTCCACTTT

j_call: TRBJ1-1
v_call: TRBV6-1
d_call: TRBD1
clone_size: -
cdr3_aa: CASKGTGDDTEAFF
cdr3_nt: TGTGCCAGCAAAGGGACAGGGGACGACACTGAAGCTTTCTTT

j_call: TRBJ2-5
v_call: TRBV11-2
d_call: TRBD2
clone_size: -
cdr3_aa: CASSREVQETQYF
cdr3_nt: TGTGCCAGCAGCCGGGAGGTACAAGAGACCCAGTACTTC

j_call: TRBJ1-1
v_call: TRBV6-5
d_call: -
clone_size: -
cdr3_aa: CASSYSRGDTEAFF
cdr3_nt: TGTGCCAGCAGTTACTCGAGAGGCGACACTGAAGCTTTCTTT